A single count supports the clone carrying this TCR beta chain. What it binds is not known. 60 Vbeta and 13 Jbeta primers were used in PCR. In the authors' methods: In a later analysis, of around 80 million unique beta chains, 9 million to 11 million appeared in at least two donors. Sequencing used immunoSEQ multiplex PCR; TCRdb keeps in-frame clones, though not all of them. That table furnishes V, J and clone size, whereas the DNA furnished D and trimming. Here the sample spans under 200,000 clones, approximately 84% being singletons. This sample was included in a study of cytomegalovirus exposure and HLA in healthy donors. Study summary: The early release's HLA-typed donors yielded roughly 85 million unique TCRs.

Healthy bone marrow donors made up the cohort. Whole-study findings and limits: TCR beta chains numbering some 160 were designated cytomegalovirus-associated.

Germline CDR1 is LNHNV and CDR2 is YYDKDF (reference sequence). Deletions cut 8 bases from V and 6 bases from J, with 16 bases between. The CDR3 is made up of 14 amino acids. This TCR was sampled from a male donor in good health and CMV-seropositive. The chain carries TRBV15 and TRBJ1-4; D might be TRBD1 (6 bases). Sequencing input: PBMCs. As DNA, the CDR3 is TGTGCCACCGGGGGGGCAGCTAATGATGAAAAACTGTTTTTT. Translating it yields CATGGAANDEKLFF. The entire variable domain, with the rest obtained from reference TRBV15 and TRBJ1-4, is as follows: DAMVIQNPRYQVTQFGKPVTLSCSQTLNHNVMYWYQQKSSQAPKLLFHYYDKDFNNEADTPDNFQSRRPNTSFCFLDIRSPGLGDTAMYLCATGGAANDEKLFFGSGTQLSVL.